A selection of T cell receptor beta chains follows, all from one sample in a study of cytomegalovirus exposure and HLA in healthy donors. Generated by immunoSEQ multiplex PCR, the TCRdb table keeps only in-frame clones and is missing some. This table holds about 150,000 clones, approximately 81% found once. What was sequenced was PBMCs. The receptors here all came from a man aged 18 to 30 in good health and CMV-seronegative. Both conserved end residues are trimmed from each CDR3. Fields, in order: V gene, J gene, CDR3 protein.

TRBV9,TRBJ1-2,ASSVKKTGDFYGYT
TRBV27,TRBJ2-7,ASSPSGSGYEQY
TRBV9,TRBJ2-3,ASSVRASGRAEDTQY
TRBV9,TRBJ1-1,ASSGRQLNEAF
TRBV27,TRBJ1-2,ASSLSPGTGEYYGYT
TRBV7-9,TRBJ1-2,ASSSPQSASPGYGYT
TRBV4-3,TRBJ2-7,ASSQDLWLEDIMY
TRBV5-4,TRBJ2-3,ASSLGGTSTDTQY
TRBV5-6,TRBJ2-2,ASSSLGQVNTGELF
TRBV5-1,TRBJ2-5,ASSLALVKETQY
TRBV4-3,TRBJ2-3,ASARAGAVADTQY
TRBV9,TRBJ2-1,ASSVVAGGYNEQF
TRBV19,TRBJ2-7,ASSIFGRAYEQY
TRBV4-2,TRBJ2-1,ASSQGEFEQF
TRBV6-5,TRBJ1-5,ASSLGQSNQPQH
TRBV6-4,TRBJ1-2,ASTKGGGAGNYGYT
TRBV7-9,TRBJ1-1,ASSLIQAAQGGEAF
TRBV19,TRBJ2-7,ASSISGQVYYEQY
TRBV2,TRBJ2-3,ASSDVGSSTDTQY
TRBV7-9,TRBJ2-1,ASSLGSSLEMNEQF
TRBV18,TRBJ2-3,ASSRSPPVDTQY
TRBV5-6,TRBJ2-1,ASSFTGVEQF
TRBV28,TRBJ2-3,ASRRPTSTTLDTQY
TRBV27,TRBJ2-7,ASSLGEGGPYEQY
TRBV4-1,TRBJ2-1,ASSQIVGQLYNEQF
TRBV7-9,TRBJ1-1,ASSAQGDWTEAF
TRBV6-5,TRBJ1-3,ASSSPPGDTIY
TRBV7-6,TRBJ2-7,ASSPGQGSSYEQY
TRBV28,TRBJ2-7,ASSAYRFYEQY
TRBV27,TRBJ2-7,ASSLSLAGSYEQY
TRBV30,TRBJ1-2,AWSVRVGDGYT
TRBV6-6,TRBJ1-1,ASSYMRNTEAF
TRBV29-1,TRBJ2-2,SVDGDSNTGELF
TRBV14,TRBJ1-1,ASSQRADNTEAF
TRBV28,TRBJ1-5,ASSQGGGGQPQH
TRBV7-2,TRBJ2-1,ASSLSLAGGFYNEQF
TRBV7-2,TRBJ2-3,ASSLGLSTDTQY
TRBV10-3,TRBJ2-1,AINPGLAGGSYNEQF
TRBV4-1,TRBJ2-7,ASSPNTGNYEQY
TRBV14,TRBJ2-1,ASSHLGLAGDEQF
TRBV12-2,TRBJ2-3,ASRLARASTQY
TRBV25-1,NA,ASSASLEDRGAPYEQY
TRBV14,TRBJ2-7,ASSRLAGEIEQY
TRBV29-1,NA,SVRVMGDEQY
TRBV4-1,TRBJ2-1,ASSHHTSGSSYNEQF
TRBV12-5,NA,ASGFGGRDRVSYEQY
TRBV7-2,TRBJ1-5,ASSGLGALNQPQH